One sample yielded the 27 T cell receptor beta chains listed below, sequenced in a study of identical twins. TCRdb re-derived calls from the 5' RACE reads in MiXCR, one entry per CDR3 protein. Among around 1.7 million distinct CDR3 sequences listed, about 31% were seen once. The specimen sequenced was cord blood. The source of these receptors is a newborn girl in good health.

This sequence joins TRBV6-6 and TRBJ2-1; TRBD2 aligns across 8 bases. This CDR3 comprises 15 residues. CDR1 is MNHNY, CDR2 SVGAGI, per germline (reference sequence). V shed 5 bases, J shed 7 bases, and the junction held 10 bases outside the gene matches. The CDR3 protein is CASSALAGPRNEQFF. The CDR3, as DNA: TGTGCCAGCAGTGCTCTAGCGGGTCCAAGGAATGAGCAGTTCTTC.

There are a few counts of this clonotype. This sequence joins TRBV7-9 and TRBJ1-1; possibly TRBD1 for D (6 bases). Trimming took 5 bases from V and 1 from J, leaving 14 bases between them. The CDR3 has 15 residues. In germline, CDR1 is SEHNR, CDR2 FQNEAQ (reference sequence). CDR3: CASSPPGHPNTEAFF. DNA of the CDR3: TGTGCCAGCAGCCCTCCGGGACACCCGAACACTGAAGCTTTCTTT.

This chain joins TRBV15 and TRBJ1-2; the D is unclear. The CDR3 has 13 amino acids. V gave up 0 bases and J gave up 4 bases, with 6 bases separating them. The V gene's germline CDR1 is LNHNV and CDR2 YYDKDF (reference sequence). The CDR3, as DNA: TGTGCCACCAGCAGAGAACGCGGCTATGGCTACACCTTC. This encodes CATSRERGYGYTF.

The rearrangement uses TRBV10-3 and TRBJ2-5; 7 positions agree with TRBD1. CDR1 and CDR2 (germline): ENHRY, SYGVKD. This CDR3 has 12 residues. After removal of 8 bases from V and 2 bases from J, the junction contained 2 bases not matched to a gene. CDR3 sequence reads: CAISGQQETQYF. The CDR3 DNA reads TGTGCCATCTCGGGACAGCAAGAGACCCAGTACTTC.

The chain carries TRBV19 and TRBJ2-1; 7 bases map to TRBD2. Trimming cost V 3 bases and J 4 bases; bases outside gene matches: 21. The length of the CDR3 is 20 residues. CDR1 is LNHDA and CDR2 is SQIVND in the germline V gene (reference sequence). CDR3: CASSIAIYGPWGLIYNEQFF. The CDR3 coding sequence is TGTGCCAGTAGTATCGCGATCTATGGTCCGTGGGGACTAATTTACAATGAGCAGTTCTTC.

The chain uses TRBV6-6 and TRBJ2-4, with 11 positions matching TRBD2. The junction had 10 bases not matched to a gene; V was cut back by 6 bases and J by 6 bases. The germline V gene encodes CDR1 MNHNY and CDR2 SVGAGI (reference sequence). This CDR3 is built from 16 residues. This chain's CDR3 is CASRRIAGGRGNIQYF. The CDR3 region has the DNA TGTGCCAGCAGACGTATAGCGGGGGGGCGGGGAAACATTCAGTACTTC.

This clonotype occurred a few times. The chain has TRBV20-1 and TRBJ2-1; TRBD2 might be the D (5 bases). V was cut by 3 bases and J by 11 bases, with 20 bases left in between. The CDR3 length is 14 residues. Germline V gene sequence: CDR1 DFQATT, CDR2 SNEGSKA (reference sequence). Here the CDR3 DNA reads TGCAGTGCTAGCCGGGGAAGCCAGCAATTAAAGCAGTTCTTC. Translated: CSASRGSQQLKQFF.

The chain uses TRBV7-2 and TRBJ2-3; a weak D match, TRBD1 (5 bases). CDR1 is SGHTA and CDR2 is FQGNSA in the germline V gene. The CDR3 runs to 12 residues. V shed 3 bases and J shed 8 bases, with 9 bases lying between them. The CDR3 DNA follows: TGTGCCAGCAGCTTGAATAGGGGTACGCAGTATTTT. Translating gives CASSLNRGTQYF.

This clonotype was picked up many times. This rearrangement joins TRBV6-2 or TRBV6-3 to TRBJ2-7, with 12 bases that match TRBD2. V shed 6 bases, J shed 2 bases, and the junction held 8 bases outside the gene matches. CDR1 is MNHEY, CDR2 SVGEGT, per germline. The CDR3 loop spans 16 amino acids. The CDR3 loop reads CASSPQTSGRAYEQYF. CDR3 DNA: TGTGCCAGCAGCCCCCAGACTAGCGGGAGAGCCTACGAGCAGTACTTC.

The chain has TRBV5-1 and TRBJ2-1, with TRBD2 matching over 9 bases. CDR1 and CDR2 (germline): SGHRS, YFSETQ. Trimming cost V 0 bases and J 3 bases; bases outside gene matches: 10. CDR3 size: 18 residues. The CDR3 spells CASSLAAVAGVRYNEQFF. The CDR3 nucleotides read TGCGCCAGCAGCTTGGCCGCGGTAGCGGGGGTTCGCTACAATGAGCAGTTCTTC.

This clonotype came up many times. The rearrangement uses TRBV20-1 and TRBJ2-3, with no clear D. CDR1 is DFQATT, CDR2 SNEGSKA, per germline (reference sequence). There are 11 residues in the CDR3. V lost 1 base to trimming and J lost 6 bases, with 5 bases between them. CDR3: CSARVPDTQYF. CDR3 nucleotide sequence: TGCAGTGCTAGAGTCCCGGATACGCAGTATTTT.

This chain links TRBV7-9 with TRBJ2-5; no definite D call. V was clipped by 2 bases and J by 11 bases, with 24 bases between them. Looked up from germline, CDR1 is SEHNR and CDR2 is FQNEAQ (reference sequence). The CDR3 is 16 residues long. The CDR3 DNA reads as TGTGCCAGCAGCTTATGGCAGGACCGGATATCGGTGGGGCAGTACTTC. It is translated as CASSLWQDRISVGQYF.

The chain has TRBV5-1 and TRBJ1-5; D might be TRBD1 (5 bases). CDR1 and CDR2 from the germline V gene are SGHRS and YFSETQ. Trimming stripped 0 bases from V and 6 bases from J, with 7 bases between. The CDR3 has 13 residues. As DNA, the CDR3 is TGCGCCAGCAGCTTGGATGGGGGTCAGCCCCAGCATTTT. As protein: CASSLDGGQPQHF.

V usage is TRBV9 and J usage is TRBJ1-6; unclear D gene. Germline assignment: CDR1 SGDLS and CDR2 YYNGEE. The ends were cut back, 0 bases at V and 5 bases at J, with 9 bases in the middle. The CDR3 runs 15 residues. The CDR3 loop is CASSVEGPDNSPLHF. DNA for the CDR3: TGTGCCAGCAGCGTAGAAGGGCCGGATAATTCACCCCTCCACTTT.

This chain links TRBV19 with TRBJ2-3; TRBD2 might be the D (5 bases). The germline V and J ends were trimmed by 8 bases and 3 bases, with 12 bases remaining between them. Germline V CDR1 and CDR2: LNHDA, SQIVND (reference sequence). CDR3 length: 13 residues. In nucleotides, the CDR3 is TGTGCCAGTCGACGCACTAGAACAGATACGCAGTATTTT. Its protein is CASRRTRTDTQYF. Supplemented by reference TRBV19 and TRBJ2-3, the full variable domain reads DGGITQSPKYLFRKEGQNVTLSCEQNLNHDAMYWYRQDPGQGLRLIYYSQIVNDFQKGDIAEGYSVSREKKESFPLTVTSAQKNPTAFYLCASRRTRTDTQYFGPGTRLTVL.

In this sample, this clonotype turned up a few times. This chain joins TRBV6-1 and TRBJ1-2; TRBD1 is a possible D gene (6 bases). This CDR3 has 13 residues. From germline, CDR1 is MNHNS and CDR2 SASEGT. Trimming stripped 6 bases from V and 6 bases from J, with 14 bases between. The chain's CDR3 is CASSYRVMDGYTF. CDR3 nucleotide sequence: TGTGCCAGCAGCTACAGGGTCATGGATGGCTACACCTTC.

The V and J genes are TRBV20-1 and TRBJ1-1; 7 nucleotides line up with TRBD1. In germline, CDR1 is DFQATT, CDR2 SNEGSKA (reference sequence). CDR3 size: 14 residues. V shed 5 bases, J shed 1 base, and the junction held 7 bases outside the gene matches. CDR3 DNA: TGCAGTGCTGCCCCAGGACAGGCGAACACTGAAGCTTTCTTT. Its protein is CSAAPGQANTEAFF.

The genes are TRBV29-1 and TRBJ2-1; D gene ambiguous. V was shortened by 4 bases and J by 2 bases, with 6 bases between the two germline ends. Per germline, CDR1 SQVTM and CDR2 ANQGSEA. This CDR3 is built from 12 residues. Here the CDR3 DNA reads TGCAGCGTTGCGGCTACCTACAATGAGCAGTTCTTC. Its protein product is CSVAATYNEQFF.

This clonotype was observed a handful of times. The CDR3 loop reads CSAAGTSYNEQFF. In DNA, the CDR3 is TGCAGTGCTGCGGGAACCTCCTACAATGAGCAGTTCTTC. The chain has TRBV20-1 and TRBJ2-1; perhaps TRBD2 as D (6 bases). This CDR3 region has 13 residues. Trimming left V 5 bases short and J 0 bases short, with 8 bases between. Per the germline V gene, CDR1 is DFQATT and CDR2 is SNEGSKA (reference sequence).

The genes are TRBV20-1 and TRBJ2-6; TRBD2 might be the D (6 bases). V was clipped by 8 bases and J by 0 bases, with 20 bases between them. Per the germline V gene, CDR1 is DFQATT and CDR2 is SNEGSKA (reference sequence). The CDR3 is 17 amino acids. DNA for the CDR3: TGCAGTTCTCCATCTAGAGCGGGTCACTCTGGGGCCAACGTCCTGACTTTC. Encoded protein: CSSPSRAGHSGANVLTF.

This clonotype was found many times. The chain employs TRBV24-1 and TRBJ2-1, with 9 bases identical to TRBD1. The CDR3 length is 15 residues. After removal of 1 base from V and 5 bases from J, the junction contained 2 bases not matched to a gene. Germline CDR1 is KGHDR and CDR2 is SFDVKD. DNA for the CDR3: TGTGCCACCAGTGATTTCGGGACAGGGAACAATGAGCAGTTCTTC. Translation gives CATSDFGTGNNEQFF.

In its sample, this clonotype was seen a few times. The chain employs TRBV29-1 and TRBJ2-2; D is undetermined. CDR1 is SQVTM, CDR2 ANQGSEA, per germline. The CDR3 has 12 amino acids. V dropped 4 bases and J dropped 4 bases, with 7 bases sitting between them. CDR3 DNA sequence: TGCAGCGTTGTTCGCGGCACCGGGGAGCTGTTTTTT. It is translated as CSVVRGTGELFF.

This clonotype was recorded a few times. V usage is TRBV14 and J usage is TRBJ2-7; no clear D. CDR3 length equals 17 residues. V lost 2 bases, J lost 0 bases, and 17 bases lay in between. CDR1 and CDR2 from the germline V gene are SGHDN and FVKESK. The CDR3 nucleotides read TGTGCCAGCAGCCAAAAAGGCGGCGGCCTCAACTCCTACGAGCAGTACTTC. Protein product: CASSQKGGGLNSYEQYF.

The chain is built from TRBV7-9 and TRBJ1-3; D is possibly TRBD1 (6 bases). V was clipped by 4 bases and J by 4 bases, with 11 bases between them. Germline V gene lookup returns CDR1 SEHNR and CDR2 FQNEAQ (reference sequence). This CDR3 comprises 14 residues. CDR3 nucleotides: TGTGCCAGCAGCTCCGGACAGAGAGGAAACACCATATATTTT. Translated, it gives CASSSGQRGNTIYF.

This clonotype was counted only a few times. The DNA of the CDR3 is TGTGCCAGCAGTTACAGACAGGGAGTTGAAAAACTGTTTTTT. Translated, it gives CASSYRQGVEKLFF. This chain joins TRBV6-5 and TRBJ1-4, with 7 positions matching TRBD1. Germline CDR1 reads MNHEY; CDR2 reads SVGAGI. V was pared by 2 bases and J by 7 bases, with 4 bases of the junction left unmatched. The length of the CDR3 is 14 residues.

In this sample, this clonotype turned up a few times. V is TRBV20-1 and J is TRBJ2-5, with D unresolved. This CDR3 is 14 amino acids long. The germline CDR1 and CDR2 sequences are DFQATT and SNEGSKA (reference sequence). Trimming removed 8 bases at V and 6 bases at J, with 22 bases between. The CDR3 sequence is CSTVAQASKKTQYF. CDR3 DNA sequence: TGCAGTACAGTCGCCCAGGCTTCCAAGAAGACCCAGTACTTC.

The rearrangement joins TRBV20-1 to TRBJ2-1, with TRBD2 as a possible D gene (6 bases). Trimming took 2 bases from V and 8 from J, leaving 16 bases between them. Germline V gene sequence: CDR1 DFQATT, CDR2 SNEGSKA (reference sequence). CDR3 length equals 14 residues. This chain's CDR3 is CSARNPGGPDEQFF. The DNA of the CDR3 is TGCAGTGCTAGAAATCCCGGAGGGCCAGATGAGCAGTTCTTC.